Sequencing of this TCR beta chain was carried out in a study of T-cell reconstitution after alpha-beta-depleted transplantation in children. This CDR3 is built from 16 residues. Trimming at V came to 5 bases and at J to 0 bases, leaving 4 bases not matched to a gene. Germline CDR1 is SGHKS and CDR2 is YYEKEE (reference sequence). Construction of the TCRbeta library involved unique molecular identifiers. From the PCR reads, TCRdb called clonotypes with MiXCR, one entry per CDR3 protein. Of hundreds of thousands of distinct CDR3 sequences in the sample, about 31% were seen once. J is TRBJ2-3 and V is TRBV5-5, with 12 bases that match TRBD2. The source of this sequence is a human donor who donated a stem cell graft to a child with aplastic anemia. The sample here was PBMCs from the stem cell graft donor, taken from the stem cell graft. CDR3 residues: CASSYGTSGSTDTQYF. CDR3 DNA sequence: TGTGCCAGCAGTTATGGGACTAGCGGGAGCACAGATACGCAGTATTTT.